This TCR beta chain was recorded in a study of cytomegalovirus exposure and HLA in healthy donors. General study points: Accurate prediction of most subjects' HLA-A and HLA-B alleles from TCR beta sequences was reported.

Remarks on this clone: The antigen remains unidentified.

PCR primers comprised 60 Vbeta and 13 Jbeta primers. Generated by immunoSEQ multiplex PCR, the TCRdb table keeps only in-frame clones and is missing some. This sample has some 240,000 clones; around 90% occur once, and the top ten carry about 1.8%. V lost 7 bases and J lost 2; bases outside the gene matches: 6. The CDR3 loop spans 14 amino acids. Germline V gene lookup returns CDR1 ENHRY and CDR2 SYGVKD. The gene calls are TRBV10-3 and TRBJ1-2; TRBD1 matches at 8 bases. The material sequenced was PBMCs. This TCR came from a girl aged 2 to 10 in good health and CMV-seronegative. In DNA form, the CDR3 reads TGTGCCATCAACAACCGGGACAGGAACTATGGCTACACCTTC. Amino acids: CAINNRDRNYGYTF.